A selection of T cell receptor beta chains follows, all from one sample in a study of T cell repertoires in cytomegalovirus infection. These receptors' antigens are unknown. TCRdb called the reads again in MiXCR, with one record for every CDR3 protein. The sample lists approximately 470,000 distinct CDR3 sequences; approximately 40% were seen once. Here the sequenced sample was cultured PBMCs, taken from culture after CMV antigen stimulation. These receptors all stem from a human donor in good health (CMV status not recorded). Some clones in this sample may be carry-over from other donors' samples. The conserved cysteine and the conserved F or W are not part of the CDR3 here.

TRBJ2-3 | TRBV5-6 | ASSLTDRDYTDTQY
TRBJ2-1 | TRBV5-4 | ASNRADNEQF
TRBJ2-1 | TRBV20-1 | SAVVLLDDNEQF
TRBJ1-6 | TRBV6-5 | ATRWGDNNSPLH
TRBJ2-2 | TRBV7-2 | ASSSRLAGYTGELF
TRBJ2-7 | TRBV18 | ASSPSTKTGSGEQY
TRBJ1-6 | TRBV7-9 | ASRVTGKMENSPLH
TRBJ1-1 | TRBV6-1 | ASSGQGLNTEAF
TRBJ2-7 | TRBV7-6 | ASSPRLQRAYYEQY
TRBJ1-4 | TRBV18 | ASSPDLAANEKLF
TRBJ1-2 | TRBV7-2 | ASSWDRRNYGYT
TRBJ2-4 | TRBV7-2 | ASSLRPVSKNIQY
TRBJ2-7 | TRBV7-2 | ASSSGLHGEQY
TRBJ2-3 | TRBV20-1 | SARDGTSTDTQY
TRBJ1-6 | TRBV28 | ASTSLLQSPLH
TRBJ1-3 | TRBV4-2 | ASSHTFRDRVPGNTIY
TRBJ2-1 | TRBV10-3 | AISEIRGEQF
TRBJ2-5 | TRBV7-2 | ASSLMAGGETQY
TRBJ2-2 | TRBV14 | ASSAKGLAGRSITGELF
TRBJ1-5 | TRBV5-1 | ASSLGDTQPQH
TRBJ1-1 | TRBV4-1 | ASSPLHRVNTEAF
TRBJ2-2 | TRBV19 | ASSIQGAIGELF
TRBJ2-3 | TRBV15 | ATSRRTGSTDTQY
TRBJ2-3 | TRBV12-3/TRBV12-4 | ASSFDNVGRDTQY
TRBJ2-1 | TRBV12-3/TRBV12-4 | ASSSVSGRASYNEQF
TRBJ1-3 | TRBV7-9 | ASSPGGSGNTIY
TRBJ2-7 | TRBV4-2 | ASSQGQQAYEQY
TRBJ1-2 | TRBV7-2 | ASSPDVRGLRGYT
TRBJ2-1 | TRBV24-1 | ATSDAKAGGLDEQF
TRBJ2-1 | TRBV12-3/TRBV12-4 | ASSLLTYSYNEQF
TRBJ2-5 | TRBV7-6 | ASSLFAAENQETQY
TRBJ2-7 | TRBV2 | ASSDLSRIWSGEQY
TRBJ2-5 | TRBV27 | ASKLGGGQETQY
TRBJ1-2 | TRBV14 | ASSQNIGDGYT
TRBJ2-1 | TRBV18 | ASSIFSGTSAYNEQF
TRBJ1-6 | TRBV12-5 | ASGLVYGNSPLH
TRBJ2-1 | TRBV4-3 | ASSQEHFGLAGYNDGQF
TRBJ2-2 | TRBV7-2 | ASSLGAGLGSSGELF
TRBJ1-5 | TRBV12-3/TRBV12-4 | ASQSGRGRGDSNQPQH
TRBJ1-3 | TRBV12-3/TRBV12-4 | ASRLTGGLGNTIY
TRBJ2-6 | TRBV12-3/TRBV12-4 | ASSRDRGPGANVLT
TRBJ1-2 | TRBV7-9 | ASRTDNSNYGYT